The 5 T cell receptor beta chains presented below share a single source sample, sequenced in a study of blood T cell repertoires in COVID-19. Repertoires were generated with immunoSEQ multiplex PCR, while TCRdb's copy carries only in-frame clones and drops some. The sample yields 150,000 or so clones, roughly 84% seen once. The sequenced sample consisted of PBMCs or T cells enriched from blood (not recorded which). These receptors all stem from a man aged 60 to 75 who had recovered from COVID-19.

In DNA, the CDR3 is TGTGCCAGCAGTTTAATCGGGACGGGAGGCCTACAGCCCCAGCATTTT. This sequence encodes CASSLIGTGGLQPQHF. This sequence joins TRBV27 and TRBJ1-5; maybe TRBD1 (5 bases). V lost 2 bases and J lost 7, with 18 bases in between. The germline CDR1 and CDR2 sequences are MNHEY and SMNVEV (reference sequence). This CDR3 has 16 residues.

CDR3 protein: CASSPVDNLNTEAFF. In DNA form, the CDR3 reads TGTGCCAGCAGCCCAGTGGACAATCTGAACACTGAAGCTTTCTTT. The genes are TRBV5-6 and TRBJ1-1, with a tentative D call TRBD1 (5 bases). The CDR3 is made up of 15 amino acids. Germline-derived CDR1 and CDR2 are SGHDT and YYEEEE. Trimming shortened V by 4 bases and J by 0 bases, and 13 bases separated the two germline ends.

The V call is TRBV19, the J call TRBJ1-5, with TRBD1 matching 11 bases. Losses at the gene ends were 10 bases for V and 8 bases for J; bases not matched to a gene: 4. The CDR3 sequence is 12 residues long. Germline V gene lookup returns CDR1 LNHDA and CDR2 SQIVND (reference sequence). CDR3 nucleotides: TGTGCCACGGGGACAGGGGGTGAGCCCCAGCATTTT. As protein: CATGTGGEPQHF. The variable domain in full, completed from reference TRBV19 and TRBJ1-5, reads DGGITQSPKYLFRKEGQNVTLSCEQNLNHDAMYWYRQDPGQGLRLIYYSQIVNDFQKGDIAEGYSVSREKKESFPLTVTSAQKNPTAFYLCATGTGGEPQHFGDGTRLSIL.

This clone was observed once. The chain uses TRBV2 and TRBJ1-5, with D unresolved. Looked up from germline, CDR1 is SNHLY and CDR2 is FYNNEI. This CDR3 has 13 residues. Trimming shortened V by 8 bases and J by 1 base, and 9 bases separated the two germline ends. CDR3 region: CASGVSSNQPQHF. The CDR3 nucleotides read TGTGCCAGCGGTGTGTCAAGCAATCAGCCCCAGCATTTT.

This clone appeared a single time. CDR3 DNA sequence: TGTGCCAGCAGCTTGGTTCCAGGGGGCTCCTACAATGAGCAGTTCTTC. Translated, it gives CASSLVPGGSYNEQFF. The gene calls are TRBV5-5 and TRBJ2-1, with 7 bases lining up with TRBD1. CDR3 length: 16 residues. Germline V gives CDR1 SGHKS, CDR2 YYEKEE (reference sequence). V dropped 0 bases and J dropped 0; count of bases not matched to a gene: 3.